The 2 T cell receptor beta chains below come from one sample, sequenced in a study of monozygotic twins with inflammatory bowel disease. For each CDR3 protein, TCRdb gives one entry from its re-call of the 5' RACE reads, without DNA. The repertoire table contains over 120,000 distinct CDR3 sequences. The sample was blood. These receptors all stem from a human donor with ulcerative colitis or Crohn's disease, or a healthy co-twin of an affected twin (not recorded which).

The chain is built from TRBV5-1 and TRBJ2-2; the D call of TRBD2 rests on TCRdb alone, since no DNA is present to check it. In germline, CDR1 is SGHRS, CDR2 YFSETQ. CDR3 length: 16 residues. This chain's CDR3 is CASSFGLAGGAGELFF.

CDR3 residues: CASSPGLSSYEQYF. This rearrangement joins TRBV3-1 to TRBJ2-7; checking the TCRdb D call of TRBD2 is not possible without DNA. Germline values: CDR1 LGHDT, CDR2 YNNKEL (reference sequence). There are 14 residues in the CDR3.